These 31 T cell receptor beta chains originate from one sample sequenced in a study of blood T cell repertoires in COVID-19. Clones were sequenced by immunoSEQ multiplex PCR, and TCRdb holds only the in-frame ones, with some missing. This table has roughly 180,000 clones, about 84% appearing once. Sequencing was done on a sample of PBMCs or T cells enriched from blood (not recorded which). The receptors originated from a woman under 40 who had recovered from COVID-19.

This sequence joins TRBV9 and TRBJ2-7, with 8 bases fitting TRBD2. CDR1 and CDR2 (germline): SGDLS, YYNGEE. Trimming removed 3 bases from V and 1 base from J; junction bases left unmatched: 12. The CDR3 extends over 17 amino acids. The CDR3 nucleotides read TGTGCCAGCAGCGCCTACTCGCCGGTAGCGGGATCCTACGAGCAGTACTTC. This sequence encodes CASSAYSPVAGSYEQYF.

The rearrangement uses TRBV19 and TRBJ2-1; perhaps TRBD2 as D (5 bases). The CDR3 is 15 amino acids. Germline V gives CDR1 LNHDA, CDR2 SQIVND (reference sequence). V was shortened by 6 bases and J by 7 bases, with 19 bases between the two germline ends. CDR3 in amino acids: CASSPRAGSLNEQFF. The DNA for the CDR3 is TGTGCCAGTAGCCCGAGGGCCGGTAGTTTGAATGAGCAGTTCTTC.

This chain connects TRBV5-1 to TRBJ1-1; D is uncertain. Germline V lookup: CDR1 SGHRS, CDR2 YFSETQ. Trimming removed 0 bases from V and 7 bases from J, with 10 bases in between. The CDR3 covers 13 residues. CDR3 amino acids: CASSLGNRGEAFF. CDR3 nucleotide sequence: TGCGCCAGCAGCTTGGGGAATCGAGGTGAAGCTTTCTTT.

V and J are TRBV6-4 and TRBJ1-5; TRBD1 matches 8 bases. Germline CDR1 and CDR2: MRHNA and SNTAGT. V lost 6 bases, J lost 5 bases, and 9 bases stayed unmatched. CDR3 size: 15 residues. The DNA for the CDR3 is TGTGCCAGCAGGGCTGACAGGGGAGTACATCAGCCCCAGCATTTT. This encodes CASRADRGVHQPQHF.

This chain's CDR3 is CASSLDSWGSNEQFF. Here the CDR3 DNA reads TGTGCCAGCAGCCTGGACAGCTGGGGATCCAATGAGCAGTTCTTC. The rearrangement links TRBV7-2 to TRBJ2-1, with D perhaps TRBD1 (6 bases). Trimming took 5 bases from V and 6 from J, leaving 17 bases between them. The germline V gene encodes CDR1 SGHTA and CDR2 FQGNSA. The CDR3 spans 15 residues. Variable domain in full (rest from reference TRBV7-2 and TRBJ2-1): GAGVSQSPSNKVTEKGKDVELRCDPISGHTALYWYRQSLGQGLEFLIYFQGNSAPDKSGLPSDRFSAERTGGSVSTLTIQRTQQEDSAVYLCASSLDSWGSNEQFFGPGTRLTVL.

The chain carries TRBV6-6 and TRBJ1-1; tentatively, D is TRBD1 (5 bases). V gave up 0 bases and J gave up 0 bases, with 11 bases separating them. The CDR3 runs to 16 residues. Germline V gives CDR1 MNHNY, CDR2 SVGAGI (reference sequence). The CDR3 protein is CASSYSPGKMNTEAFF. The DNA of the CDR3 is TGTGCCAGCAGTTACTCGCCAGGGAAGATGAACACTGAAGCTTTCTTT.

The chain recombines TRBV5-1 with TRBJ2-1, with 13 bases identical to TRBD2. The V and J ends lost 3 bases and 8 bases, in that order; junction bases with no gene match: 11. Germline V gene sequence: CDR1 SGHRS, CDR2 YFSETQ. CDR3 size: 17 residues. The CDR3 nucleotides read TGCGCCAGCAGCTCCGGGACTAGCGGGATACTAACCCATGAGCAGTTCTTC. It encodes CASSSGTSGILTHEQFF.

This rearrangement joins TRBV27 to TRBJ2-6; maybe TRBD1 (6 bases). CDR1 is MNHEY, CDR2 SMNVEV, per germline (reference sequence). There are 15 residues in the CDR3. V was shortened by 6 bases and J by 4 bases, with 13 bases between the two germline ends. CDR3 loop: CASSSTGSGANVLTF. The DNA of the CDR3 is TGTGCCAGCAGCTCAACAGGGTCCGGGGCCAACGTCCTGACTTTC.

This clone was detected a few times. The V call is TRBV18, the J call TRBJ2-7; D perhaps matches TRBD1 (6 bases). The CDR3 has 14 residues. Germline V gene sequence: CDR1 KGHSH, CDR2 LQKENI. Trimming shortened V by 1 base and J by 2 bases, and 9 bases separated the two germline ends. CDR3 nucleotide sequence: TGTGCCAGCTCACCACGAGAGGGGGCCTACGAGCAGTACTTC. Translating gives CASSPREGAYEQYF.

The gene calls are TRBV5-1 and TRBJ2-2; 9 bases are a match to TRBD2. Germline CDR1 reads SGHRS; CDR2 reads YFSETQ. The V segment lost 0 bases and the J segment 10 bases; nucleotides outside the gene matches: 13. The CDR3 length is 17 residues. CDR3 residues: CASSLDWREGRGEELFF. In DNA, the CDR3 is TGCGCCAGCAGCTTGGACTGGCGGGAGGGCCGTGGGGAGGAGCTGTTTTTT.

This chain connects TRBV19 to TRBJ2-1; a weak D match, TRBD1 (5 bases). This CDR3 region has 17 residues. Germline V gene sequence: CDR1 LNHDA, CDR2 SQIVND (reference sequence). V shed 6 bases and J shed 3 bases, with 21 bases lying between them. The CDR3 region has the DNA TGTGCCAGTAGCCAAAGGACACTCCCTTTAAACTACAATGAGCAGTTCTTC. It encodes CASSQRTLPLNYNEQFF.

The chain couples TRBV5-6 to TRBJ2-2, with D unresolved. The V and J ends lost 2 bases and 3 bases respectively, with 14 bases between them. Per the germline V gene, CDR1 is SGHDT and CDR2 is YYEEEE. This CDR3 is 16 amino acids long. CDR3 in DNA: TGTGCCAGCAGCTTCTTTAGGTACAGTGACACCGGGGAGCTGTTTTTT. Protein product: CASSFFRYSDTGELFF.

The V and J genes are TRBV18 and TRBJ1-6, with D perhaps TRBD1 (5 bases). Trimming cost V 3 bases and J 7 bases, with 13 bases left between them. Germline assignment: CDR1 KGHSH and CDR2 LQKENI. This CDR3 region has 15 residues. The CDR3 DNA follows: TGTGCCAGCTCACCTTCCAGGGTAGGGAATTCACCCCTCCACTTT. It yields the protein CASSPSRVGNSPLHF.

V usage is TRBV27 and J usage is TRBJ2-2; D uncertain. Between the trimmed V and J ends, which lost 2 bases and 3 bases, there was a span of 7 bases. Germline assignment: CDR1 MNHEY and CDR2 SMNVEV (reference sequence). The CDR3 extends over 14 amino acids. CDR3 region: CASSLQVYTGELFF. CDR3 in DNA: TGTGCCAGCAGTTTACAGGTGTACACCGGGGAGCTGTTTTTT.

The rearrangement links TRBV19 to TRBJ2-2; TRBD2 might be the D (6 bases). Germline-derived CDR1 and CDR2 are LNHDA and SQIVND (reference sequence). This CDR3 spans 17 amino acids. V lost 7 bases, J lost 4 bases, and 22 bases lay in between. As DNA, the CDR3 is TGTGCCAGTAATCTTCCCTATGCCGGGAGATTCACCGGGGAGCTGTTTTTT. It codes for CASNLPYAGRFTGELFF.

The chain joins TRBV21-1 to TRBJ1-4; the table's D call of TRBD1 was not tested on the DNA. TRBV21-1 is shown as a pseudogene. CDR3 length: 14 amino acids. The CDR3 loop is CAAPPGQDNEKLFF. Here the CDR3 DNA reads TGTGCCGCGCCTCCGGGACAGGATAATGAAAAACTGTTTTTT.

This clone was seen a few times. The rearrangement uses TRBV27 and TRBJ2-5, with TRBD2 matching 9 bases. There are 15 residues in the CDR3. Trimming at V came to 0 bases and at J to 5 bases, leaving 4 bases not matched to a gene. CDR1 is MNHEY, CDR2 SMNVEV, per germline (reference sequence). The CDR3 here is CASSLSSLAGETQYF. In nucleotides, the CDR3 is TGTGCCAGCAGTTTATCTAGTCTAGCGGGGGAGACCCAGTACTTC.

The count of this clone is one. The chain carries TRBV2 and TRBJ2-1, with 9 bases that match TRBD2. Germline CDR1 reads SNHLY; CDR2 reads FYNNEI. The CDR3 totals 24 residues. The junction had 35 bases not matched to a gene; V was cut back by 4 bases and J by 7 bases. CDR3 nucleotide sequence: TGTGCCAGCAGTGGACCGAAGACGTTTACAGATTCAGGACTAGAGCGGGAGGTTTGGAATGAGCAGTTCTTC. Translated, it gives CASSGPKTFTDSGLEREVWNEQFF.

J is TRBJ2-1 and V is TRBV7-9; 12 nucleotides line up with TRBD2. V was clipped by 5 bases and J by 6 bases; unmatched bases: 5. Germline loops: CDR1 SEHNR, CDR2 FQNEAQ (reference sequence). This CDR3 region has 15 residues. DNA for the CDR3: TGTGCCAGCAGCCTGGGACTAGCGGGCCTCAATGAGCAGTTCTTC. Translating gives CASSLGLAGLNEQFF.

The chain has TRBV3-1 (or the pseudogene TRBV3-2) and TRBJ2-7, with D unclear. CDR1 LGHDT and CDR2 YNNKEL come from the germline V gene (reference sequence). CDR3 length: 11 amino acids. Trimming took 3 bases from V and 2 from J, leaving 2 bases between them. The CDR3 DNA reads as TGTGCCAGCAGCCACACCTACGAGCAGTACTTC. Translation: CASSHTYEQYF.

This chain links TRBV4-2 with TRBJ2-5; 7 bases map to TRBD2. The CDR3 contains 16 residues. Germline V gene lookup returns CDR1 LGHNA and CDR2 YNFKEQ. V gave up 4 bases and J gave up 0 bases; unmatched junction bases: 8. The CDR3 sequence: CASSPIAGRYQETQYF. The CDR3 DNA reads TGTGCCAGCAGCCCGATAGCGGGCCGCTACCAAGAGACCCAGTACTTC.

The rearrangement links TRBV7-3 to TRBJ2-1; 11 bases fit TRBD2. CDR3 size: 15 residues. Unmatched junction bases numbered 4, after V lost 5 bases and J lost 4 bases. Germline V gene data show CDR1 as SGHTA and CDR2 as FQGTGA. The CDR3 nucleotides are TGTGCCAGCAGCCGAACTAGCGGGAGATACAATGAGCAGTTCTTC. This encodes CASSRTSGRYNEQFF. Full variable domain (missing parts from reference TRBV7-3 and TRBJ2-1): GAGVSQTPSNKVTEKGKYVELRCDPISGHTALYWYRQSLGQGPEFLIYFQGTGAADDSGLPNDRFFAVRPEGSVSTLKIQRTERGDSAVYLCASSRTSGRYNEQFFGPGTRLTVL.

The chain uses TRBV19 and TRBJ1-1; a possible D gene is TRBD1 (6 bases). Germline V gene sequence: CDR1 LNHDA, CDR2 SQIVND (reference sequence). The CDR3 is 15 residues long. V was shortened by 7 bases and J by 4 bases, with 19 bases between the two germline ends. The CDR3 sequence is CASTPEGGGRTEAFF. The CDR3 DNA is TGTGCCAGTACCCCGGAAGGGGGGGGCCGCACTGAAGCTTTCTTT. The entire variable domain, with the rest obtained from reference TRBV19 and TRBJ1-1, is as follows: DGGITQSPKYLFRKEGQNVTLSCEQNLNHDAMYWYRQDPGQGLRLIYYSQIVNDFQKGDIAEGYSVSREKKESFPLTVTSAQKNPTAFYLCASTPEGGGRTEAFFGQGTRLTVV.

The chain uses TRBV18 and TRBJ2-1, with D possibly TRBD1 on 5 matching bases. This CDR3 comprises 13 residues. Deletions cut 5 bases from V and 3 bases from J, with 8 bases between. Germline V gene lookup returns CDR1 KGHSH and CDR2 LQKENI. The CDR3: CASSSRDYNEQFF. The CDR3 nucleotides are TGTGCCAGCTCAAGCAGGGACTACAATGAGCAGTTCTTC.

The chain is built from TRBV2 and TRBJ1-6, with D possibly being TRBD1 (6 bases). Trimming removed 2 bases from V and 0 bases from J, with 8 bases in between. The CDR3 extends over 16 amino acids. Germline V gene data show CDR1 as SNHLY and CDR2 as FYNNEI. CDR3: CASSERGISYNSPLHF. In DNA, the CDR3 is TGTGCCAGCAGTGAAAGGGGGATCTCCTATAATTCACCCCTCCACTTT.

This chain connects TRBV9 to TRBJ1-6; 10 nucleotides agree with TRBD1. The CDR3 spans 14 residues. Germline V gene lookup returns CDR1 SGDLS and CDR2 YYNGEE. Trimming at V came to 5 bases and at J to 9 bases, leaving 5 bases not matched to a gene. CDR3 DNA: TGTGCCAGCAGTGCGGGACAGGGGACTTCACCCCTCCACTTT. It is translated as CASSAGQGTSPLHF.

The chain uses TRBV27 and TRBJ2-6; the match to TRBD1 covers 8 bases. Germline V gene data show CDR1 as MNHEY and CDR2 as SMNVEV (reference sequence). The CDR3 is made up of 17 amino acids. The V segment lost 6 bases and the J segment 4 bases; nucleotides outside the gene matches: 11. CDR3 protein: CASRDRVSRAGANVLTF. The DNA of the CDR3 is TGTGCCAGCAGGGACAGGGTTTCTCGTGCCGGGGCCAACGTCCTGACTTTC.

The chain's CDR3 is CASSPGTSGAGELFF. CDR3 DNA sequence: TGTGCCAGCAGCCCCGGGACTAGCGGTGCCGGGGAGCTGTTTTTT. This chain connects TRBV5-4 to TRBJ2-2; 11 nucleotides align to TRBD2. CDR1 SGHNT and CDR2 YYREEE come from the germline V gene (reference sequence). J was trimmed by 6 bases and V by 4 bases; bases with no gene match: 5. This CDR3 is built from 15 residues.

The chain joins TRBV2 to TRBJ1-5, with a tentative D call TRBD1 (6 bases). The CDR3 contains 15 residues. Between the trimmed V and J ends, which lost 6 bases and 3 bases, there was a span of 15 bases. Germline V gene lookup returns CDR1 SNHLY and CDR2 FYNNEI. The CDR3 DNA follows: TGTGCCAGCAGATTGACAGGCGGCCCCAATCAGCCCCAGCATTTT. Protein product: CASRLTGGPNQPQHF.

This chain joins TRBV7-9 and TRBJ2-2, with D possibly being TRBD1 (6 bases). Germline CDR1 is SEHNR and CDR2 is FQNEAQ (reference sequence). V was pared by 5 bases and J by 4 bases, with 17 bases between. The CDR3 is made up of 16 amino acids. The chain's CDR3 is CASSLGTGPSTGELFF. Written as DNA, the CDR3 is TGTGCCAGCAGCCTAGGAACAGGGCCATCCACCGGGGAGCTGTTTTTT. Together with reference TRBV7-9 and TRBJ2-2, the CDR3 gives the full variable domain: DTGVSQNPRHKITKRGQNVTFRCDPISEHNRLYWYRQTLGQGPEFLTYFQNEAQLEKSRLLSDRFSAERPKGSFSTLEIQRTEQGDSAMYLCASSLGTGPSTGELFFGEGSRLTVL.

This rearrangement joins TRBV29-1 to TRBJ1-6; 9 bases match TRBD1. CDR1 and CDR2 from the germline V gene are SQVTM and ANQGSEA. CDR3 length: 14 amino acids. V was clipped by 4 bases and J by 15 bases; unmatched bases: 13. CDR3 nucleotide sequence: TGCAGCGTTGGGGACAGGGTGTTTCCGAGGATCCTCCACTTT. It encodes CSVGDRVFPRILHF. Complete variable domain (other parts from reference TRBV29-1 and TRBJ1-6): SAVISQKPSRDICQRGTSLTIQCQVDSQVTMMFWYRQQPGQSLTLIATANQGSEATYESGFVIDKFPISRPNLTFSTLTVSNMSPEDSSIYLCSVGDRVFPRILHFGNGTRLTVT.